The 15 T cell receptor beta chains presented below share a single source sample, sequenced in a study of cytomegalovirus exposure and HLA in healthy donors. The primer mix had 60 Vbeta and 13 Jbeta primers. Only in-frame clones appear in the TCRdb table, and some are missing; sequencing was by immunoSEQ multiplex PCR. The table has 100,000 to 150,000 clones, approximately 80% seen once. Sequences were obtained from PBMCs. The receptors stem from a man aged 18-30 years in good health and CMV-seronegative.

The gene calls are TRBV11-3 and TRBJ2-3; 9 bases agree with TRBD1. With V trimmed by 5 bases and J by 3 bases, 9 bases remained unmatched. The CDR3 is made up of 16 amino acids. Looked up from germline, CDR1 is SGHNT and CDR2 is YENEEA. The CDR3 spells CASSMGQGFITDTQYF. The CDR3 DNA follows: TGTGCCAGCAGCATGGGACAGGGATTCATAACAGATACGCAGTATTTT.

V gene TRBV28 combines with J gene TRBJ1-1; TRBD1 agrees at 10 bases. The V and J ends lost 5 bases and 3 bases, in that order; junction bases with no gene match: 9. This CDR3 spans 16 amino acids. Germline values: CDR1 MDHEN, CDR2 SYDVKM. CDR3 protein: CASSPLEDRGDTEAFF. In DNA form, the CDR3 reads TGTGCCAGCAGTCCGCTAGAGGACAGGGGGGACACTGAAGCTTTCTTT.

This clone was recorded only once. J is TRBJ2-3 and V is TRBV5-1, with 7 bases lining up with TRBD1. The trim removed 4 bases at V and 0 bases at J, leaving 8 bases unmatched. This CDR3 contains 16 residues. Germline CDR1 reads SGHRS; CDR2 reads YFSETQ. CDR3 region: CASSPPGQTSTDTQYF. The CDR3 DNA reads as TGCGCCAGCAGCCCGCCGGGACAGACTAGCACAGATACGCAGTATTTT.

The V gene is TRBV7-8, the J gene TRBJ2-1; D remains ambiguous. CDR1 is SGHVS, CDR2 FQNEAQ, per germline. V was clipped by 3 bases and J by 3 bases, with 9 bases between them. CDR3 length: 14 residues. For the CDR3, the DNA is TGTGCCAGCAGCTTGGTGCAGAACTACAATGAGCAGTTCTTC. Its protein is CASSLVQNYNEQFF. Combining the CDR3 with reference TRBV7-8 and TRBJ2-1 gives the whole variable domain GAGVSQSPRYKVAKRGQDVALRCDPISGHVSLFWYQQALGQGPEFLTYFQNEAQLDKSGLPSDRFFAERPEGSVSTLKIQRTQQEDSAVYLCASSLVQNYNEQFFGPGTRLTVL.

This rearrangement joins TRBV4-3 to TRBJ1-3; D might be TRBD1 (6 bases). Trimming shortened V by 0 bases and J by 2 bases, and 14 bases separated the two germline ends. Germline CDR1 LGHNA, CDR2 YSLEER. This CDR3 spans 17 amino acids. In nucleotides, the CDR3 is TGCGCCAGCAGCCAAGAGATACAGGGAGCAGCTGGAAACACCATATATTTT. Its protein product is CASSQEIQGAAGNTIYF.

This clone was detected only a few times. Compared with germline, one end of the junction differs, possibly owing to a read error. This rearrangement joins TRBV2 to TRBJ2-7; D might be TRBD1 (5 bases). The CDR3 spans 11 residues. Germline V gene lookup returns CDR1 SNHLY and CDR2 FYNNEI. The DNA for the CDR3 is TGTGCCAGCCTCGACAGTCGGAGTGTGAACTTC. Amino acids: CASLDSRSVNF.

The chain recombines TRBV11-2 with TRBJ1-2, with 7 bases aligning to TRBD1. Germline-derived CDR1 and CDR2 are SGHAT and FQNNGV. This CDR3 comprises 15 residues. With V trimmed by 5 bases and J by 3 bases, 9 bases remained unmatched. CDR3 sequence (DNA): TGTGCCAGCAGCGGTGACCCTACAGGGGACTATGGCTACACCTTC. Protein: CASSGDPTGDYGYTF.

The V and J genes are TRBV27 and TRBJ1-6; TRBD1 might be the D (5 bases). The germline V and J ends were trimmed by 2 bases and 3 bases, with 11 bases remaining between them. The CDR3 runs 16 residues. Germline loops: CDR1 MNHEY, CDR2 SMNVEV (reference sequence). As DNA, the CDR3 is TGTGCCAGCAGTTTAGGCAGGGTAGTCTATAATTCACCCCTCCACTTT. The encoded protein is CASSLGRVVYNSPLHF.

This chain connects TRBV4-2 to TRBJ2-1; possible D gene TRBD2, 9 bases. Trimming removed 4 bases from V and 8 bases from J, with 24 bases in between. Germline CDR1 LGHNA, CDR2 YNFKEQ. This CDR3 has 17 residues. The CDR3 sequence: CASSLPGGGGDFHEQFF. The CDR3 DNA sequence: TGTGCCAGCAGCCTCCCAGGGGGCGGGGGGGATTTCCATGAGCAGTTCTTC.

This clone was found once. The chain is built from TRBV7-9 and TRBJ1-6; D perhaps matches TRBD1 (5 bases). CDR3 length: 14 residues. CDR1 and CDR2 (germline): SEHNR, FQNEAQ (reference sequence). V lost 1 base, J lost 9 bases, and 10 bases lay in between. This CDR3 is CASSLVGGGSPLHF. CDR3 bases: TGTGCCAGCAGCTTAGTCGGGGGTGGTTCACCCCTCCACTTT.

The rearrangement uses TRBV6-5 and TRBJ2-1; the match to TRBD2 covers 9 bases. V was clipped by 0 bases and J by 9 bases; unmatched bases: 9. This CDR3 is built from 16 residues. Germline CDR1 and CDR2: MNHEY and SVGAGI. In DNA, the CDR3 is TGTGCCAGCAGTTACTCGTCCGGGACTAGCAGACGTGAGCAGTTCTTC. It is translated as CASSYSSGTSRREQFF.

The rearrangement links TRBV7-2 to TRBJ2-1; 10 bases are shared with TRBD2. This CDR3 is 15 amino acids long. J lost 4 bases, V lost 4 bases, and 4 bases had no gene match. Germline V gene lookup returns CDR1 SGHTA and CDR2 FQGNSA. The CDR3 sequence: CASSSTSGPYNEQFF. The CDR3 bases are TGTGCCAGCAGCTCGACTAGCGGGCCGTACAATGAGCAGTTCTTC.

This chain connects TRBV5-4 to TRBJ2-7; 8 bases fit TRBD2. The germline CDR1 and CDR2 sequences are SGHNT and YYREEE (reference sequence). The V and J ends lost 3 bases and 6 bases, in that order; junction bases with no gene match: 11. This CDR3 spans 15 amino acids. The CDR3 coding sequence is TGTGCCAGCAGCTCCCAGCGGGGGCCGGGAAGCGAGCAGTACTTC. This sequence encodes CASSSQRGPGSEQYF.

The CDR3 loop is CASSWTRKETQYF. The CDR3 bases are TGCGCCAGCAGCTGGACTCGTAAAGAGACCCAGTACTTC. V usage is TRBV5-1 and J usage is TRBJ2-5, with TRBD2 as a possible D gene (5 bases). The CDR3 length is 13 residues. From germline, CDR1 is SGHRS and CDR2 YFSETQ. V lost 3 bases to trimming and J lost 3 bases, with 9 bases between them.

About this clone: Other DNA sequences within the sample encode an identical CDR3. The chain joins TRBV9 to TRBJ1-1, with D unclear. The germline gives CDR1 SGDLS, CDR2 YYNGEE. V was clipped by 0 bases and J by 3 bases, with 6 bases between them. The CDR3 runs 13 residues. The CDR3: CASSVVPDTEAFF. The CDR3 DNA follows: TGTGCCAGCAGCGTAGTTCCCGACACTGAAGCTTTCTTT. Together with reference TRBV9 and TRBJ1-1, the CDR3 gives the full variable domain: DSGVTQTPKHLITATGQRVTLRCSPRSGDLSVYWYQQSLDQGLQFLIQYYNGEERAKGNILERFSAQQFPDLHSELNLSSLELGDSALYFCASSVVPDTEAFFGQGTRLTVV.